This TCR beta chain was identified during a study of technical replicates of blood from several donors. Measured with immunoSEQ multiplex PCR; TCRdb has only the in-frame clones, and not every one. The profile shows about 62,000 clones, roughly nine tenths of them singletons. Germline V lookup: CDR1 SGHVS, CDR2 FQNEAQ. After removal of 5 bases from V and 9 bases from J, the junction contained 14 bases not matched to a gene. The CDR3 covers 17 residues. The gene calls are TRBV7-8 and TRBJ1-6, with TRBD1 matching over 9 bases. Sequenced material: PBMCs. The receptor's source is a human donor in good health. Some clones in this sample may be carry-over from other donors' samples. CDR3 nucleotides: TGTGCCAGCAGCCCTCGGGGGGCTACAGGGGGCAGTTCACCCCTCCACTTT. It is translated as CASSPRGATGGSSPLHF.